This T cell receptor (beta chain) is from a study of shared clonotypes between healthy human individuals. This clone occurred a few times. Around 30,000 T cell genomes, or 300 to 350 ng DNA, went into unsorted PBMC replicate PCRs. Profiled with immunoSEQ multiplex PCR; TCRdb holds only in-frame clones, not every one. The table includes hundreds of thousands of clones, around 77% detected once. V shed 6 bases and J shed 6 bases, with 2 bases lying between them. The CDR3 has 10 amino acids. Germline CDR1 and CDR2: SNHLY and FYNNEI. All donors qualified as healthy HIV-negative adults and had experienced no recent acute infections or vaccinations.

The sequence was collected from a middle-aged woman in good health. Some clones in this sample may be carry-over from other donors' samples. The chain recombines TRBV2 with TRBJ2-2; no reliable D call. Specimen: PBMCs. CDR3 sequence (DNA): TGTGCCAGCAGGGCCGGGGAGCTGTTTTTT. This codes for CASRAGELFF.